The T cell receptor (beta chain) described here comes from a study of blood T cell repertoires in COVID-19. Study details: Some COVID-19 samples were acute and others convalescent; all came from the United States, Italy and Spain. Nucleic acid was either cDNA or gDNA, and it came from T cells, B-cell-depleted T cells, or PBMCs.

In the study's own analysis: Nucleated cell number was recorded as an estimate derived from reference gene primer amplification. The repertoire was sequenced with immunoSEQ multiplex PCR; TCRdb's copy has only in-frame clones and lacks some. D and trimming were read from the DNA, whereas the V and J calls and clone size are those reported in that table. The table records a few hundred thousand clones, less than 90% of them present only once. CDR3 size: 15 residues. The germline V gene has CDR1 LGHNT and CDR2 FRNRAP. Trimming took 3 bases from V and 6 from J; bases not matched to a gene: 8. This clone has more than one count but fewer than ten.

The rearrangement uses TRBV12-5 and TRBJ1-5; 7 bases are a match to TRBD1. This receptor was taken from a man in his 60s who had recovered from COVID-19. Specimen: peripheral blood. CDR3 residues: CASGLETGFTQPQHF. The CDR3 nucleotides are TGTGCTAGTGGTTTAGAGACAGGGTTTACTCAGCCCCAGCATTTT.